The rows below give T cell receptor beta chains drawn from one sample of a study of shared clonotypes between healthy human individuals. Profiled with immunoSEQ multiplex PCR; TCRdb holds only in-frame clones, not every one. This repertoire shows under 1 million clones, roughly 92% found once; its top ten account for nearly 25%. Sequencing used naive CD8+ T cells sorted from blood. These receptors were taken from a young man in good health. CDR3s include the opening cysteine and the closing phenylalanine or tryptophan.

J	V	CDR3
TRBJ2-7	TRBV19	CASKPGGLSYEQYF
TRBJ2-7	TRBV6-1	CASSRREGYEQYF
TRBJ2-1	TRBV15	CATSRGLAGADNEQFF
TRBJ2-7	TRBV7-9	CASSFTTGTAAAEQYF
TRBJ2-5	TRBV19	CASLGRDAETQYF
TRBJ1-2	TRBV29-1	CSALQTDYGYTF
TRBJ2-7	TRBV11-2	CASSLSLHQNRYEQYF
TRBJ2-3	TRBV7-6	CASSLNPGPRTSGSTDTQYF
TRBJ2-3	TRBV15	CATSRDALAGDTQYF
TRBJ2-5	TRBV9	CASSVGVQETQYF
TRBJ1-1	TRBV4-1	CASSRNERPEAFF
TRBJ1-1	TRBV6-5	CASSDRGKDTEAFF
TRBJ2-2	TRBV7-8	CASSVGPLVNTGELFF
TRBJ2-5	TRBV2	CASSEAPDNQETQYF
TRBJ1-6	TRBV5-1	CASSLARTGLLHF
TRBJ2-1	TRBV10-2	CASNGGNEQFF